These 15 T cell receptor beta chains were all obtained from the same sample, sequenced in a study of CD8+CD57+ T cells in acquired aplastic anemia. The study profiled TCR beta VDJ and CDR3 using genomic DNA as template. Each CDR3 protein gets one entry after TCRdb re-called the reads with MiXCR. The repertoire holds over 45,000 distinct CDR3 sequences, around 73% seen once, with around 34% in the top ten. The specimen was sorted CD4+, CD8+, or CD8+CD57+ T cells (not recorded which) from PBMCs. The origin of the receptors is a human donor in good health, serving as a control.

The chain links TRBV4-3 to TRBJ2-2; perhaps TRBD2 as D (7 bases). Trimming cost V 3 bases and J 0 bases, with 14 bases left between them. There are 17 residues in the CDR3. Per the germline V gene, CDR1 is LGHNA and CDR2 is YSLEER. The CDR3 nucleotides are TGCGCCAGCAGCCACAATCCCGGGGGGCCGAACACCGGGGAGCTGTTTTTT. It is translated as CASSHNPGGPNTGELFF.

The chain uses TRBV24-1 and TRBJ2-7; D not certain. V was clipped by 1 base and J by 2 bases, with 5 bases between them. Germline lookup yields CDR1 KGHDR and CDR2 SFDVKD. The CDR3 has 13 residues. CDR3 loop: CATSDLGTYEQYF. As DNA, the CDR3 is TGTGCCACCAGTGATTTAGGCACCTACGAGCAGTACTTC.

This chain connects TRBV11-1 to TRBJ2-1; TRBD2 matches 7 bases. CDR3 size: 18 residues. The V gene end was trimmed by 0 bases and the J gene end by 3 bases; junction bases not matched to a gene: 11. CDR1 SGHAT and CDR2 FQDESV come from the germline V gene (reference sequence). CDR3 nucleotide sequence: TGTGCCAGCAGCTTAGCCGGCGCGACTAGCCCCAACTACAATGAGCAGTTCTTC. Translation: CASSLAGATSPNYNEQFF.

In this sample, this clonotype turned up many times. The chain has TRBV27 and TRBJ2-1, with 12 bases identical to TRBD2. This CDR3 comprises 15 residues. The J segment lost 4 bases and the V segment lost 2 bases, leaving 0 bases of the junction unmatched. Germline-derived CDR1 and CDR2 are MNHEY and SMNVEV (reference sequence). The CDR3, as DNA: TGTGCCAGCAGTTTAACTAGCGGGGGGTACAATGAGCAGTTCTTC. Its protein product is CASSLTSGGYNEQFF.

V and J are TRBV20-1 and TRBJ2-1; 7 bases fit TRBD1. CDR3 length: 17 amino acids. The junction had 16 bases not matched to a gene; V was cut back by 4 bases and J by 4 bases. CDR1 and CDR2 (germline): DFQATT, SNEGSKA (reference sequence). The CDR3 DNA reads TGCAGTGCTAATCGACCAACCCAGGGGGATTTTTACAATGAGCAGTTCTTC. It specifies CSANRPTQGDFYNEQFF.

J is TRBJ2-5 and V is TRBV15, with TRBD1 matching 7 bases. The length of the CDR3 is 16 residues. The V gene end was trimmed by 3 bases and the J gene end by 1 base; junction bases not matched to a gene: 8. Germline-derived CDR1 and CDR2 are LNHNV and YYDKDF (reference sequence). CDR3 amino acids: CATSRGQTSSQETQYF. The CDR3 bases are TGTGCCACCAGCAGGGGACAGACCTCCTCCCAAGAGACCCAGTACTTC.

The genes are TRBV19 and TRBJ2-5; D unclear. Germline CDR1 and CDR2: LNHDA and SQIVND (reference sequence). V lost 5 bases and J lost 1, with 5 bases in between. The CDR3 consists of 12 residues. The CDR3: CASSPRQETQYF. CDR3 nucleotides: TGTGCCAGTAGTCCCCGCCAAGAGACCCAGTACTTC.

CDR3: CASSQTESYGYTF. The CDR3 bases are TGTGCCAGCAGTCAGACAGAATCCTATGGCTACACCTTC. The rearrangement joins TRBV2 to TRBJ1-2; a possible D gene is TRBD1 (5 bases). Germline V gives CDR1 SNHLY, CDR2 FYNNEI. V gave up 5 bases and J gave up 4 bases, with 11 bases separating them. The CDR3 has 13 residues. The full variable domain, rest sourced from reference TRBV2 and TRBJ1-2, is EPEVTQTPSHQVTQMGQEVILRCVPISNHLYFYWYRQILGQKVEFLVSFYNNEISEKSEIFDDQFSVERPDGSNFTLKIRSTKLEDSAMYFCASSQTESYGYTFGSGTRLTVV.

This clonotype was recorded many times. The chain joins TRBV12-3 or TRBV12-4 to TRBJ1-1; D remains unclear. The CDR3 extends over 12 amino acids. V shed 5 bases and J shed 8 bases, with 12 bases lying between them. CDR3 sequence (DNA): TGTGCCAGCAGTGTCAGCCGAGGGGAAGCTTTCTTT. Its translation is CASSVSRGEAFF.

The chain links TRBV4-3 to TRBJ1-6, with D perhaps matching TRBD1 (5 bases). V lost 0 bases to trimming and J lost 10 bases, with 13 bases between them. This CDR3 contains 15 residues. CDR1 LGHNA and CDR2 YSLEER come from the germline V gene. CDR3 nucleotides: TGCGCCAGCAGCCAAGATGGAGACAGAGGATCACCCCTCCACTTT. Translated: CASSQDGDRGSPLHF.

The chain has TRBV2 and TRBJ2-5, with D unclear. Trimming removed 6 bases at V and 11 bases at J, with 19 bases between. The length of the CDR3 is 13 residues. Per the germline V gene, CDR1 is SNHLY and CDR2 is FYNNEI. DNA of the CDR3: TGTGCCAGCAGGGATTGGGCCTACTATGAGCAGTACTTC. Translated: CASRDWAYYEQYF.

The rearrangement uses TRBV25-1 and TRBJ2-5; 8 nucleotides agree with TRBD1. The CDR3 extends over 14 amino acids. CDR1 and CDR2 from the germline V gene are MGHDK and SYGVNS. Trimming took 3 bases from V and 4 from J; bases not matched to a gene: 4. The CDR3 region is CASSESGGSETQYF. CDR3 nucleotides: TGTGCCAGCAGTGAGTCAGGGGGCTCAGAGACCCAGTACTTC.

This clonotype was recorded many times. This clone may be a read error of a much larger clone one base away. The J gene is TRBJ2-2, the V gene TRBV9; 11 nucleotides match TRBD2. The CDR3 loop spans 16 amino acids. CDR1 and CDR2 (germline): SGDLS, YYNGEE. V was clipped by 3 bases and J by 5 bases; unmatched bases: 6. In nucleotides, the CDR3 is TGTGCCAGCAGCGGTAGCGGGGGGGTAAGGACCGGGGAGCTGTTTTTT. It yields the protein CASSGSGGVRTGELFF.

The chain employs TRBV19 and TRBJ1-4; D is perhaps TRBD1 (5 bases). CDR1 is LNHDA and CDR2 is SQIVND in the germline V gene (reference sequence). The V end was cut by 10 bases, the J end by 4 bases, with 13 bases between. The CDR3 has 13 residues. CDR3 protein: CATGGSHNEKLFF. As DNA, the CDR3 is TGTGCCACTGGGGGTTCTCATAATGAAAAACTGTTTTTT.

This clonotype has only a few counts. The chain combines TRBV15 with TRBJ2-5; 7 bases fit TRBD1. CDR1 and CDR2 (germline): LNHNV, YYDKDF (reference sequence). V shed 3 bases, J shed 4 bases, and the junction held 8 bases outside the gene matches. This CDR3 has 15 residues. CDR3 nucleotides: TGTGCCACCAGCAGCGGAGACAGGGCTTTAGAGACCCAGTACTTC. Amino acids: CATSSGDRALETQYF.